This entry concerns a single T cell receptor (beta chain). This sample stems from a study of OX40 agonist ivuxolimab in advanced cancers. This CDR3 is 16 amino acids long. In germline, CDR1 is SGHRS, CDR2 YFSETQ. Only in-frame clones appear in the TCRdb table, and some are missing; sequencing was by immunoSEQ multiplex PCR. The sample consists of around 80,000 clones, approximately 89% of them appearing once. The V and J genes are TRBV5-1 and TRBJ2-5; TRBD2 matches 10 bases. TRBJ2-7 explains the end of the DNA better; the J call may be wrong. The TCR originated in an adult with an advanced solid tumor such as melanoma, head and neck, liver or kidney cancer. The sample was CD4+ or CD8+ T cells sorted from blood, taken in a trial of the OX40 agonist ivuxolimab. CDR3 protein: CASSYDPGTSVYEQYF. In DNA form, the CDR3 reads TGCGCCAGCAGCTATGACCCCGGGACTAGCGTGTACGAGCAGTACTTC.